The rows below give T cell receptor beta chains drawn from one sample of a study of radiation and T cells in renal cell carcinoma. Using immunoSEQ multiplex PCR, the repertoire was profiled, and TCRdb retains in-frame clones only, with some absent. The data show about 83,000 clones, less than 85% seen once. The specimen comprised blood, sampled from a patient whose treatment included radiotherapy and nephrectomy. The receptors here all came from a woman between 55 and 75 years old with renal cell carcinoma. Each CDR3 is given with its conserved first and last residue. A D gene is named only where the DNA matches it firmly. The listing skips clone size in some rows; elsewhere it reads once, few, many or a size class.

NA	TRBV7-9	TRBJ2-7	NA	TGTGCCAGCAGCGGAGACAGCTACGAGCAGTACTTC	CASSGDSYEQYF
NA	TRBV9	TRBJ2-7	TRBD2	TGTGCCAGCAGCTTCTCCGCCAGCGGGGGGCAGGACGAGCAGTACTTC	CASSFSASGGQDEQYF
NA	TRBV2	TRBJ1-2	NA	TGTGCCAGCACCCTACAGGGTAGGTCTGCGGGCTACACCTTC	CASTLQGRSAGYTF
NA	TRBV30	TRBJ1-1	NA	TGTGCCTGGAGTGGGGACATTTTCACTGAAGCTTTCTTT	CAWSGDIFTEAFF
NA	TRBV27	TRBJ1-1	NA	TGTGCCAGCAGCATGAGGAACACTGAAGCTTTCTTT	CASSMRNTEAFF
NA	TRBV7-3	TRBJ1-1	TRBD1	TGTGCCAGCAGCCACGGACAGGGGGCAAATGAAGCTTTCTTT	CASSHGQGANEAFF
NA	TRBV19	TRBJ1-1	NA	TGTGCCGCCACAATAAACAGGGCTAGCACTGAAGCTTTCTTT	CAATINRASTEAFF
NA	TRBV28	TRBJ1-1	NA	TGTGCCAGCAGTTTGGGAGGGGAGGGGAACACTGAAGCTTTCTTT	CASSLGGEGNTEAFF
NA	TRBV11-2	TRBJ1-1	NA	TGTGCCAGCAGCACTCAGCAGGGAGGAAACACTGAAGCTTTCTTT	CASSTQQGGNTEAFF
NA	TRBV4-1	TRBJ2-2	NA	TGCGCCAGCGGAGGGCGGGGCTCGAACACCGGGGAGCTGTTTTTT	CASGGRGSNTGELFF
NA	TRBV2	TRBJ1-5	NA	TGTGCCAGCAGGGAACATGGTCCGACGGGTCAGCCCCAGCATTTT	CASREHGPTGQPQHF
NA	TRBV5-1	TRBJ2-7	TRBD1	TGCGCCAGCAGCTTGGGACAGGGGTTGGCCTACGAGCAGTACTTC	CASSLGQGLAYEQYF
NA	TRBV7-9	TRBJ1-1	NA	TGTGCCAGCAGCTTTTCTTCGGGCGTGAACACTGAAGCTTTCTTT	CASSFSSGVNTEAFF
NA	TRBV20-1	TRBJ1-2	NA	TGCAGTGCTTCCCGGGGCTATGGCTACACCTTC	CSASRGYGYTF
NA	TRBV14	TRBJ2-1	NA	TGTGCCAGCAGCCTCCACAATGAGCAGTTCTTC	CASSLHNEQFF
NA	TRBV19	TRBJ2-7	NA	TGTGCCAGTAGTATAAAGGGGCCATACGAGCAGTACTTC	CASSIKGPYEQYF
NA	TRBV27	TRBJ1-2	TRBD1	TGTGCCAGCAGTTTACCTAAACAGGGGGACCATCCTAACTATGGCTACACCTTC	CASSLPKQGDHPNYGYTF
NA	TRBV6-5	TRBJ1-6	NA	TGTGCCAGCACCCCCCGCATACAGCGGAATTCACCCCTCCACTTT	CASTPRIQRNSPLHF
NA	TRBV7-2	TRBJ1-5	NA	TGTGCCAGCAGCTTAGATTATGGAGACCCAAAAGGGCGGCATTTT	CASSLDYGDPKGRHF
NA	TRBV7-6	TRBJ1-4	TRBD1	TGTGCCAGCAGCCCGACAGGGGCGCGGGAAAAACTGTTTTTT	CASSPTGAREKLFF
NA	TRBV27	TRBJ1-1	TRBD1	TGTGCCAGCAGTTCTGGACAGGGGGCGCGGGTCACTGAAGCTTTCTTT	CASSSGQGARVTEAFF
NA	TRBV30	TRBJ1-1	NA	TGTGCCTGGAGTGTACAAGGAGTGAACACTGAAGCTTTCTTT	CAWSVQGVNTEAFF
NA	TRBV6-5	TRBJ2-1	NA	TGTGCCAGCAGCCTATTGGGACCCAATGAGCAGTTCTTC	CASSLLGPNEQFF
NA	TRBV6-5	TRBJ1-2	NA	TGTGCCAGCAATCATGAAAACTATGGCTACACCTTC	CASNHENYGYTF
NA	TRBV15	TRBJ1-5	NA	TGTGCCACCAGCGCCGGGGTAATGGCCCAGCCCCAGCATTTT	CATSAGVMAQPQHF
NA	TRBV5-5	TRBJ2-7	NA	TGTGCCAGCAGCTTGGTATACAGCTCCTACGAGCAGTACTTC	CASSLVYSSYEQYF
few	TRBV9	TRBJ2-1	NA	TGTGCCAGCAGTCGCCGACACGATGAGCAGTTCTTC	CASSRRHDEQFF
once	TRBV9	TRBJ2-5	NA	TGTGCCAGCAGCGTAGGTGACTCTCTTCAAGAGACCCAGTACTTC	CASSVGDSLQETQYF
NA	TRBV7-6	TRBJ2-1	TRBD1	TGTGCCAGCAGCTTACGAGACAGGGCCTACAATGAGCAGTTCTTC	CASSLRDRAYNEQFF
once	TRBV5-6	TRBJ2-7	NA	TGTGCCAGCAGCTTGGTGGGGGTATACGAGCAGTACTTC	CASSLVGVYEQYF
once	TRBV7-8	TRBJ1-4	NA	TGTGCCAGCAGCTTAGACAGATTAATGAAAAAACTGTTTTTT	CASSLDRLMKKLFF
NA	TRBV5-5	TRBJ1-1	NA	TGTGCCAGCAGCTTGGCCAGCCTGACTGAAGCTTTCTTT	CASSLASLTEAFF
NA	TRBV25-1	TRBJ1-3	TRBD1	TGTGCCAGCAGGACTTCCGGGACAGTTGGAAACACCATATATTTT	CASRTSGTVGNTIYF
NA	TRBV19	TRBJ2-1	TRBD1	TGTGCCAGTAGGACGATAACAGGGGAGTTAGGCAATGAGCAGTTCTTC	CASRTITGELGNEQFF
once	TRBV28	TRBJ1-4	NA	TGTGCCAGCAGTTCCTCAGATACAACTAATGAAAAACTGTTTTTT	CASSSSDTTNEKLFF
NA	TRBV7-2	TRBJ1-4	TRBD1	TGTGCCAGCAGCTTAGTAGGGGGCCCGGAAAAACTGTTTTTT	CASSLVGGPEKLFF
once	TRBV27	TRBJ2-1	TRBD1	TGTGCCAGCAGTAGGGACAGTTACAATGAGCAGTTCTTC	CASSRDSYNEQFF
NA	TRBV28	TRBJ1-1	NA	TGTGCCAGCAGTTCGCCCGGGAGGAACACTGAAGCTTTCTTT	CASSSPGRNTEAFF
NA	TRBV9	TRBJ2-7	NA	TGTGCCAGCAGCGAGAGGGTGTCCTACGAGCAGTACTTC	CASSERVSYEQYF
NA	TRBV7-9	TRBJ2-5	NA	TGTGCCAGCAGCCCCCGGGACAGCCGGGGGGAGACCCAGTACTTC	CASSPRDSRGETQYF
NA	TRBV15	TRBJ1-2	NA	TGTGCCACCAGCAGAGATTCGACAGTCTCCTATGGCTACACCTTC	CATSRDSTVSYGYTF
NA	TRBV2	TRBJ2-5	TRBD2	TGTGCCAGCAGATGGGGGACTAGCGGTCAAGAGACCCAGTACTTC	CASRWGTSGQETQYF
NA	TRBV29-1	TRBJ2-5	TRBD2	TGCAGCGTTGACGGTAGCGGGGGATTCCAAGAGACCCAGTACTTC	CSVDGSGGFQETQYF
NA	TRBV6-5	TRBJ2-5	TRBD2	TGTGCCAGCAAATCTAGCGGCCTCCAAGAGACCCAGTACTTC	CASKSSGLQETQYF
few	TRBV7-9	TRBJ2-5	NA	TGTGCCAGCAGCTTAGGAGTAGGGGAGACCCAGTACTTC	CASSLGVGETQYF
NA	TRBV11-2	TRBJ2-2	NA	TGTGCCAGCAGCTTATTGATAGGGGTTGATACCGGGGAGCTGTTTTTT	CASSLLIGVDTGELFF
NA	TRBV15	TRBJ2-7	NA	TGTGCCACCAGCAGAGATCAAGGTTACGAGCAGTACTTC	CATSRDQGYEQYF
NA	TRBV7-9	TRBJ1-1	NA	TGTGCCAGCAGCCGGGGAGGGTCGGAAACTGAAGCTTTCTTT	CASSRGGSETEAFF
NA	TRBV7-9	TRBJ1-2	NA	TGTGCCAGCAGCTTGGGGAGGGGCAGGGGAGAAGGAGGCTACACCTTC	CASSLGRGRGEGGYTF
NA	TRBV7-9	TRBJ2-7	NA	TGTGCCAGCAGCTCTTTTTCGGGCAATTCCTACGAGCAGTACTTC	CASSSFSGNSYEQYF
NA	TRBV30	TRBJ2-5	NA	TGTGCCTGGAGTGTACGGGGGGCGGAGGAGACCCAGTACTTC	CAWSVRGAEETQYF
NA	TRBV9	TRBJ2-3	NA	TGTGCCAGCAGCGCGGGGGCGCCGGATACGCAGTATTTT	CASSAGAPDTQYF
NA	TRBV13	TRBJ2-3	TRBD2	TGTGCCAGCAGCGGGGGGAGGGCCAGGGATACGCAGTATTTT	CASSGGRARDTQYF
NA	TRBV6-1	TRBJ1-6	TRBD1	TGTGCCAGCAGTGAAACGACACCCGGGACAGCGAATTCACCCCTCCACTTT	CASSETTPGTANSPLHF
NA	TRBV5-5	TRBJ1-2	NA	TGTGCCAGCAGCCGGCAGGAGAACTATGGCTACACCTTC	CASSRQENYGYTF
NA	TRBV5-4	TRBJ1-2	TRBD1	TGTGCCAGCAGCCTCCGACAGGGAGGGACTAACTATGGCTACACCTTC	CASSLRQGGTNYGYTF
NA	TRBV19	TRBJ2-7	TRBD1	TGTGCCAGTAGCTTCATAACGGGACAGAACGAGCAGTACTTC	CASSFITGQNEQYF
NA	TRBV9	TRBJ1-5	NA	TGTGCCAGCAGTGGGAGTTACAATCAGCCCCAGCATTTT	CASSGSYNQPQHF
NA	TRBV27	TRBJ2-7	NA	TGTGCCAGCAGCAGGGGCCTAGTACACGAGCAGTACTTC	CASSRGLVHEQYF